This T cell receptor beta chain derives from a study of shared clonotypes between healthy human individuals. Turning to the study itself: Per donor, three plates held CD4 naive cells, three held CD4 memory, two held CD8 naive and one held CD8 memory.

This table comes from immunoSEQ multiplex PCR, and its TCRdb copy is limited to in-frame clones, with some not included. Among 2.3 million or so clones listed, 85% to 95% were seen once. Note on this clone: Its antigen is as yet unknown.

V lost 1 base, J lost 2 bases, and 7 bases stayed unmatched. Germline V CDR1 and CDR2: MGHRA, YSYEKL. This CDR3 is built from 17 residues. Overall study results and limits: Clonotype sharing among donors, it was expected, would be affected by sequencing depth.

This clonotype was sampled from a man aged 18 to 30 in good health. Some clones in this sample may be carry-over from other donors' samples. The gene calls are TRBV4-1 and TRBJ2-3, with 9 bases fitting TRBD2. Sample: naive CD4+ T cells from PBMCs. Subset defined: CD45RA+ positively selected. This CDR3 is CASSQVPSSGNTDTQYF. CDR3 sequence (DNA): TGCGCCAGCAGCCAAGTTCCTTCTAGCGGGAACACAGATACGCAGTATTTT.